Below are 27 T cell receptor beta chains sequenced from a single sample in a study of metastatic and nonmetastatic thyroid tumors. Thyroid surgery was preceded by no treatment in any patient. TCRdb re-called the PCR reads through MiXCR. In the table there are some 28,000 clones, around a fifth of which are singletons. Material for sequencing was blood. These receptors were obtained from a female donor with papillary thyroid cancer or a benign thyroid nodule (not recorded which). Some clones in this sample may be carry-over from other donors' samples.

The chain combines TRBV3-1 with TRBJ2-2; D remains ambiguous. V dropped 0 bases and J dropped 8 bases, with 10 bases sitting between them. This CDR3 region has 14 residues. The V gene's germline CDR1 is LGHDT and CDR2 YNNKEL (reference sequence). This CDR3 reads CASSQDSSRGELFF. The CDR3 nucleotides are TGTGCCAGCAGCCAAGATTCGAGTCGTGGGGAGCTGTTTTTT.

A few counts support this clone. The rearrangement links TRBV3-1 to TRBJ1-4; no clear D. This CDR3 has 16 residues. The V end lost 0 bases, the J end lost 4 bases, and 12 bases lay between the germline ends. Germline V gives CDR1 LGHDT, CDR2 YNNKEL (reference sequence). The CDR3: CASSQDLSGVNEKLFF. In DNA, the CDR3 is TGTGCCAGCAGCCAAGATCTGTCTGGGGTTAATGAAAAACTGTTTTTT.

This clone was seen ten or more times. J is TRBJ1-2 and V is TRBV4-1, with unresolved D. This CDR3 has 14 residues. The germline V gene has CDR1 MGHRA and CDR2 YSYEKL. V dropped 7 bases and J dropped 0 bases, with 12 bases sitting between them. The CDR3 sequence: CASTRPGANYGYTF. The CDR3 DNA reads as TGCGCCAGCACCCGACCCGGGGCTAACTATGGCTACACCTTC.

The chain uses TRBV5-1 and TRBJ2-3; 12 nucleotides line up with TRBD1. Trimming removed 2 bases from V and 4 bases from J; junction bases left unmatched: 11. CDR1 and CDR2 (germline): SGHRS, YFSETQ. The CDR3 length is 18 residues. CDR3 sequence (DNA): TGCGCCAGCAGCTTAACCGGGACAGGGGGCGCCTGGGCAGATACGCAGTATTTT. Protein product: CASSLTGTGGAWADTQYF.

This clone was counted many times. The chain joins TRBV9 to TRBJ2-3; TRBD1 agrees at 8 bases. Germline V gene lookup returns CDR1 SGDLS and CDR2 YYNGEE. The CDR3 loop spans 15 amino acids. J was trimmed by 4 bases and V by 0 bases; bases with no gene match: 4. The CDR3: CASSVVRTGPDTQYF. Written as DNA, the CDR3 is TGTGCCAGCAGCGTAGTTAGGACAGGGCCAGATACGCAGTATTTT.

Concerning this clone: Given a much more abundant clone one base away, this may be a read error. The chain joins TRBV29-1 to TRBJ2-1, with D maybe TRBD2 (6 bases). Trimming removed 6 bases from V and 10 bases from J, with 13 bases in between. Germline V CDR1 and CDR2: SQVTM, ANQGSEA. The CDR3 totals 11 residues. CDR3 region: CSVGLSSEQFF. The CDR3 region has the DNA TGCAGCGTCGGACTATCGAGCGAGCAGTTCTTC.

This clone was recorded many times. This rearrangement joins TRBV6-2 or TRBV6-3 to TRBJ2-7; D gene ambiguous. The CDR3 extends over 14 amino acids. Trimming removed 10 bases from V and 0 bases from J, with 16 bases in between. Germline CDR1 is MNHEY and CDR2 is SVGEGT. The CDR3 here is CATLLAWGSYEQYF. The CDR3, as DNA: TGTGCCACCCTATTGGCCTGGGGCTCCTACGAGCAGTACTTC.

This clone occurred many times. The chain is built from TRBV9 and TRBJ2-5, with a tentative D call TRBD2 (6 bases). Between the trimmed V and J ends, which lost 3 bases and 2 bases, there was a span of 14 bases. Germline lookup yields CDR1 SGDLS and CDR2 YYNGEE. CDR3 length equals 15 residues. This CDR3 is CASSAWDFRQETQYF. As DNA, the CDR3 is TGTGCCAGCAGCGCCTGGGACTTCCGTCAAGAGACCCAGTACTTC.

This rearrangement joins TRBV12-3 or TRBV12-4 to TRBJ1-2; weak D call: TRBD1 (6 bases). Trimming cost V 6 bases and J 3 bases, with 11 bases left between them. CDR3 length: 13 residues. The DNA of the CDR3 is TGTGCCAGCAGCCCCGCAGGGGACTATGGCTACACCTTC. Residues: CASSPAGDYGYTF.

The chain links TRBV6-1 to TRBJ1-3, with unresolved D. CDR1 and CDR2 from the germline V gene are MNHNS and SASEGT. The CDR3 length is 12 residues. V was trimmed by 10 bases and J by 5 bases, leaving 12 bases between them. Written as DNA, the CDR3 is TGTGCCACCCAGCATGTCCGAAACACCATATATTTT. This translates into CATQHVRNTIYF.

The chain carries TRBV5-1 and TRBJ2-2, with D possibly matching TRBD1 (6 bases). The V gene lost 2 bases and the J gene lost 2 bases, with 7 bases spanning the gap. The CDR3 runs 14 residues. CDR1 and CDR2 from the germline V gene are SGHRS and YFSETQ. The CDR3 DNA reads as TGCGCCAGCAGCTTAGGGACAAACACCGGGGAGCTGTTTTTT. Its protein is CASSLGTNTGELFF.

The rearrangement joins TRBV7-2 to TRBJ1-2; D might be TRBD1 (5 bases). Trimming removed 7 bases from V and 3 bases from J, with 12 bases in between. This CDR3 has 13 amino acids. CDR1 is SGHTA, CDR2 FQGNSA, per germline. In DNA form, the CDR3 reads TGTGCCAGCACCTGGAGGGGATACTATGGCTACACCTTC. It specifies CASTWRGYYGYTF.

This clone was recorded at least ten times. The V gene is TRBV5-5, the J gene TRBJ2-5, with D possibly called TRBD1 or TRBD2 (5 bases each). The germline V gene encodes CDR1 SGHKS and CDR2 YYEKEE (reference sequence). Deletions cut 0 bases from V and 2 bases from J, with 8 bases between. The length of the CDR3 is 14 residues. CDR3 sequence: CASSLEWGQETQYF. The DNA for the CDR3 is TGTGCCAGCAGCTTGGAGTGGGGGCAAGAGACCCAGTACTTC.

This clone was detected many times. The chain uses TRBV7-2 and TRBJ2-1, with 10 bases matching TRBD2. Germline loops: CDR1 SGHTA, CDR2 FQGNSA. The CDR3 is made up of 16 amino acids. The trim removed 5 bases at V and 6 bases at J, leaving 10 bases unmatched. The CDR3 loop is CASSPLAGELRNEQFF. The CDR3 coding sequence is TGTGCCAGCAGCCCCCTAGCGGGAGAGCTTCGCAATGAGCAGTTCTTC. Full variable domain (outside the CDR3, taken from reference TRBV7-2 and TRBJ2-1): GAGVSQSPSNKVTEKGKDVELRCDPISGHTALYWYRQSLGQGLEFLIYFQGNSAPDKSGLPSDRFSAERTGGSVSTLTIQRTQQEDSAVYLCASSPLAGELRNEQFFGPGTRLTVL.

This clone was observed at least ten times. The chain has TRBV19 and TRBJ2-7, with 10 bases matching TRBD1. Germline lookup yields CDR1 LNHDA and CDR2 SQIVND (reference sequence). This CDR3 spans 14 amino acids. Trimming removed 5 bases from V and 3 bases from J; junction bases left unmatched: 4. CDR3 nucleotide sequence: TGTGCCAGTAGTCGTGACAGGGGGCACTACGAGCAGTACTTC. Translated: CASSRDRGHYEQYF.

The sample holds a few counts of this clone. The chain joins TRBV28 to TRBJ1-5; D gene ambiguous. Per the germline V gene, CDR1 is MDHEN and CDR2 is SYDVKM. The germline V and J ends were trimmed by 3 bases and 3 bases, with 3 bases remaining between them. The CDR3 runs 12 residues. CDR3 coding DNA: TGTGCCAGCAGTTTCCCCAATCAGCCCCAGCATTTT. Protein product: CASSFPNQPQHF.

This clone was recorded at least ten times. The V call is TRBV28, the J call TRBJ1-4; TRBD1 matches at 10 bases. The trim removed 3 bases at V and 7 bases at J, leaving 8 bases unmatched. The CDR3 length is 16 residues. Germline CDR1 and CDR2: MDHEN and SYDVKM. CDR3: CASSFPDRGQSEKLFF. CDR3 DNA sequence: TGTGCCAGCAGTTTCCCAGACAGGGGGCAATCTGAAAAACTGTTTTTT. The whole variable domain, filled in from reference TRBV28 and TRBJ1-4, reads DVKVTQSSRYLVKRTGEKVFLECVQDMDHENMFWYRQDPGLGLRLIYFSYDVKMKEKGDIPEGYSVSREKKERFSLILESASTNQTSMYLCASSFPDRGQSEKLFFGSGTQLSVL.

This clone was seen many times. The identical CDR3 is also encoded by other nucleotide sequences in the sample. J is TRBJ1-3 and V is TRBV9, with TRBD1 as a possible D gene (5 bases). Trimming removed 0 bases at V and 6 bases at J, with 7 bases between. In germline, CDR1 is SGDLS, CDR2 YYNGEE. The CDR3 is made up of 13 amino acids. CDR3 residues: CASSVGGANTIYF. The CDR3 bases are TGTGCCAGCAGCGTAGGTGGGGCAAACACCATATATTTT.

The V gene is TRBV4-1, the J gene TRBJ2-3, with D perhaps TRBD1 (7 bases). V gave up 0 bases and J gave up 5 bases, with 15 bases separating them. CDR1 and CDR2 from the germline V gene are MGHRA and YSYEKL. This CDR3 has 16 amino acids. The CDR3 bases are TGCGCCAGCAGCCAAGATAGCCTTCAGGGGGGAGATACGCAGTATTTT. It translates to CASSQDSLQGGDTQYF.

This chain connects TRBV7-2 to TRBJ1-5; D is perhaps TRBD1 (6 bases). Germline values: CDR1 SGHTA, CDR2 FQGNSA. V was shortened by 5 bases and J by 7 bases, with 15 bases between the two germline ends. The CDR3 is 14 amino acids. The CDR3 sequence is CASSTRQEGQPQHF. Here the CDR3 DNA reads TGTGCCAGCAGCACTCGACAGGAGGGACAGCCCCAGCATTTT.

On this clone: This is likely a read error, given that the CDR3 carries no conserved phenylalanine or tryptophan at its end. The rearrangement links TRBV12-3 or TRBV12-4 to TRBJ2-2; D is possibly TRBD1 or TRBD2 (7 bases each). The length of the CDR3 is 17 residues. CDR3 coding DNA: TGTGCCAGCAGTTTAGGTCCAGGGGGGGGCCCCACCGGGGTGCTGTTTGTT. Its protein is CASSLGPGGGPTGVLFV.

This clone was found many times. The gene calls are TRBV24-1 and TRBJ1-2; TRBD1 is a possible D gene (5 bases). The CDR3 length is 16 residues. Looked up from germline, CDR1 is KGHDR and CDR2 is SFDVKD. With 3 bases removed from V and 4 bases from J, the gap between germline ends came to 17 bases. CDR3 amino acids: CATSDATETDVYGYTF. As DNA, the CDR3 is TGTGCCACCAGTGATGCGACAGAGACCGACGTCTATGGCTACACCTTC.

For this clone: The junction differs from germline at one of its ends, possibly a read error. The chain is built from TRBV28 and TRBJ2-3, with D perhaps matching TRBD1 (6 bases). There are 15 residues in the CDR3. Germline V gene lookup returns CDR1 MDHEN and CDR2 SYDVKM. DNA for the CDR3: TGTGCCAGCAGGCCCTACAGGGATTTCTCAGATACGCAGTGTTTT. Residues: CASRPYRDFSDTQCF.

The V gene is TRBV6-6, the J gene TRBJ2-3; TRBD2 aligns across 8 bases. V shed 2 bases and J 7 bases; nucleotides not matched to a gene: 8. Germline V gene lookup returns CDR1 MNHNY and CDR2 SVGAGI (reference sequence). This CDR3 is 15 amino acids long. The CDR3 sequence: CASSYRSAGVYTQYF. CDR3 DNA sequence: TGTGCCAGCAGTTACCGTTCAGCGGGAGTTTATACGCAGTATTTT.

This clone showed up many times. The gene calls are TRBV20-1 and TRBJ2-7; no definite D call. Trimming shortened V by 1 base and J by 1 base, and 5 bases separated the two germline ends. Germline V gene lookup returns CDR1 DFQATT and CDR2 SNEGSKA (reference sequence). This CDR3 has 12 amino acids. The CDR3 loop is CSARVDSYEQYF. The DNA of the CDR3 is TGCAGTGCTAGAGTGGATTCCTACGAGCAGTACTTC.

This clone is medium-sized by share. The genes are TRBV12-3 or TRBV12-4 and TRBJ2-7; possibly TRBD1 for D (5 bases). This CDR3 contains 15 residues. Trimming removed 7 bases from V and 3 bases from J, with 19 bases in between. This CDR3 is CASNYTGDRNYEQYF. The DNA of the CDR3 is TGTGCCAGCAATTACACCGGCGACAGAAACTACGAGCAGTACTTC.

The chain combines TRBV30 with TRBJ2-3; the D is unclear. CDR1 is GTSNPN, CDR2 SVGIG, per germline (reference sequence). V was cut by 2 bases and J by 1 base, with 13 bases left in between. The CDR3 loop spans 15 amino acids. This CDR3 is CAWSPLGRGTDTQYF. In nucleotides, the CDR3 is TGTGCCTGGAGTCCGTTAGGACGGGGCACAGATACGCAGTATTTT.